A selection of T cell receptor beta chains follows, all from one sample in a study of cytomegalovirus exposure and HLA in healthy donors. Generated by immunoSEQ multiplex PCR, the TCRdb table keeps only in-frame clones and is missing some. The sample consists of tens of thousands of clones, around 70% of them appearing once. The specimen sequenced was PBMCs. These receptors were collected from a woman in her forties or fifties in good health and CMV-seronegative. CDR3s include the opening cysteine and the closing phenylalanine or tryptophan. Fields, in order: V gene, clone size, D gene, J gene, CDR3 DNA, CDR3 protein. A D gene is named only where the DNA matches it firmly. Some rows mark clone size as missing; the rest say once, few, many or name a class of expanded clone.

>TRBV10-2|.|TRBD2|TRBJ2-7
TGCGCCAGCAGTGGCACTAGCGGAGGGGCCTACGAGCAGTACTTC
CASSGTSGGAYEQYF
>TRBV4-2|.|TRBD1|TRBJ2-1
TGTGCCAGCAGCCAAGATGGGACAGTCTTCAATGAGCAGTTCTTC
CASSQDGTVFNEQFF
>TRBV28|.|TRBD1|TRBJ1-6
TGTGCCAGCAGTTTCACCAGGGGGTTAGTAAATAATTCCCCCCTCCACTTT
CASSFTRGLVNNSPLHF
>TRBV2|.|TRBD1|TRBJ1-2
TGTGCCAGCAGTGAAGAGACAGGGGGATATGGCTACACCTTC
CASSEETGGYGYTF
>TRBV4-1|.|TRBD2|TRBJ2-6
TGCGCCAGCAGCCAAGAGGGGGGGACTGGGGCCAACGTCCTGACTTTC
CASSQEGGTGANVLTF
>TRBV11-2|.|.|TRBJ1-3
TGTGCCAGCGAAGCGCCTGGAAACACCATATATTTT
CASEAPGNTIYF
>TRBV6-5|.|.|TRBJ2-7
TGTGCCAGCAGTTATAAGGACAGAATGTACGAGCAGTACTTC
CASSYKDRMYEQYF
>TRBV7-2|.|.|TRBJ1-1
TGTGCCAGCAGCCAATTTAGTAAGAACACTGAAGCTTTCTTT
CASSQFSKNTEAFF
>TRBV11-3|.|TRBD2|TRBJ2-2
TGTGCCAGCAGCTTGGGGGGGTCATCTTATAACACCGGGGAGCTGTTTTTT
CASSLGGSSYNTGELFF
>TRBV30|.|.|TRBJ2-2
TGTGCCTGGACCGCCACGAGGAACACCGGGGAGCTGTTTTTT
CAWTATRNTGELFF
>TRBV18|.|TRBD1|TRBJ2-7
TGTGCCAGCTCACCTACCGCCGGGACAGGGTTTATCGAGCAGTACTTC
CASSPTAGTGFIEQYF
>TRBV28|.|TRBD1|TRBJ2-7
TGTGCCAGCAGTTCCGCTACTACCGGGACAGGGTATGATGAGCAGTACTTC
CASSSATTGTGYDEQYF
>TRBV19|.|.|TRBJ1-3
TGTGCCAGTAGTAAAGGACAGACGTTCTCTGGAAACACCATATATTTT
CASSKGQTFSGNTIYF
>TRBV5-6|.|.|TRBJ1-3
TGTGCCAGCAGCTTGGGAGTCTCTGGAAACACCATATATTTT
CASSLGVSGNTIYF
>TRBV2|.|.|TRBJ2-2
TGTGCCAGCAGTGTGGAGCGGGTGGACACCGGGGAGCTGTTTTTT
CASSVERVDTGELFF
>TRBV7-9|.|.|TRBJ1-4
TGTGCCAGCAGCTTACGCGGCCAGAGAAATGAAAAACTGTTTTTT
CASSLRGQRNEKLFF
>TRBV5-1|.|.|TRBJ2-3
TGCGCCAGCAGCTTGACGCTCGGTGGGAGGGATACGCAGTATTTT
CASSLTLGGRDTQYF
>TRBV5-1|once|.|TRBJ2-5
TGCGCCAGCAGCCCAGCGGGACAACGATATGCGACCCAGTACTTC
CASSPAGQRYATQYF
>TRBV7-2|.|TRBD2|TRBJ2-7
TGTGCCAGCAGCTCTTTAGCGGGGGAGACCTACGAGCAGTACTTC
CASSSLAGETYEQYF
>TRBV4-1|.|TRBD1|TRBJ2-5
TGCGCCAGCAGTCCGGAGCCAGGGGGAAAGACCCAGTACTTC
CASSPEPGGKTQYF
>TRBV2|.|TRBD2|TRBJ2-7
TGTGCCAGCAGACCCACTAGCGGGAGCTGGAGGGCCTACGAGCAGTACTTC
CASRPTSGSWRAYEQYF
>TRBV6-5|.|.|TRBJ2-7
TGTGCCAGCAGCCCCACTGGGGCAAACTACGAGCAGTACTTC
CASSPTGANYEQYF
>TRBV7-9|.|.|TRBJ1-2
TGTGCCAGCAGCTCCGGGACATCCCTAGGCGGCTACACCTTC
CASSSGTSLGGYTF
>TRBV19|few|.|TRBJ1-1
TGTGCCAGTAGTATAGCGGGGGTTGAAGCTTTCTTT
CASSIAGVEAFF
>TRBV28|.|.|TRBJ2-2
TGTGCCAGCAGGTGGACGGGAACCGGGGAGCTGTTTTTT
CASRWTGTGELFF
>TRBV4-1|few|TRBD1|TRBJ1-4
TGCGCCAGCAGCCAAGAAGACAGGGGAGGTGAAAAACTGTTTTTT
CASSQEDRGGEKLFF
>TRBV18|.|TRBD1|TRBJ2-2
TGTGCCAGCTCACCGGGACAGCCGAACACCGGGGAGCTGTTTTTT
CASSPGQPNTGELFF
>TRBV7-9|.|.|TRBJ2-7
TGTGCCAGCAGCTTAGGACTCTTCTTCTACGAGCAGTACTTC
CASSLGLFFYEQYF
>TRBV5-6|.|TRBD2|TRBJ2-5
TGTGCCAGCAGCGGGGGGAGGGGAGGCGAGACCCAGTACTTC
CASSGGRGGETQYF
>TRBV13|.|.|TRBJ2-1
TGTGCCAGCAGCTTAGGCCAGTCTCTTTACAATGAGCAGTTCTTC
CASSLGQSLYNEQFF
>TRBV28|.|.|TRBJ1-5
TGTGCCATAAACCCCTGGGGGCTGAGCAATCAGCCCCAGCATTTT
CAINPWGLSNQPQHF
>TRBV27|few|TRBD1|TRBJ1-6
TGTGCCAGCACCTCCGGGACAGGTTCTTCACCCCTCCACTTT
CASTSGTGSSPLHF
>TRBV28|.|.|TRBJ1-1
TGTGCCAGCTTTAACCGGGGCACTGAAGCTTTCTTT
CASFNRGTEAFF
>TRBV7-9|.|.|TRBJ2-5
TGTGCCAGCAGCCCTGTGGGGGGTCAAGAGACCCAGTACTTC
CASSPVGGQETQYF
>TRBV6-5|.|.|TRBJ1-4
TGTGCCAGCAGCCCGGGTTCCCGTGAAAAACTGTTTTTT
CASSPGSREKLFF
>TRBV19|once|.|TRBJ1-3
TGTGCCAGTACCCGGGGAGGGGCTGGAAACACCATATATTTT
CASTRGGAGNTIYF
>TRBV7-3|.|.|TRBJ1-2
TGTGCCAGCAGCTTAGGGGCCCCCAACGGCTACACCTTC
CASSLGAPNGYTF
>TRBV27|.|.|TRBJ1-5
TGTGCCAGCAGCCTTTTTGGGGGGGGAGTGGGCCAGCCCCAGCATTTT
CASSLFGGGVGQPQHF
>TRBV7-2|.|TRBD2|TRBJ2-1
TGTGCCAGCAGCTCAGCGGGGGGGCTCAATGAGCAGTTCTTC
CASSSAGGLNEQFF
>TRBV29-1|once|.|TRBJ2-2
TGCAGCGTTGAAGGGCAGGCGAACACCGGGGAGCTGTTTTTT
CSVEGQANTGELFF
>TRBV2|.|.|TRBJ2-2
TGTGCCAGCAGGGTACTAGGAAGCACCGGGGAGCTGTTTTTT
CASRVLGSTGELFF
>TRBV11-2|.|.|TRBJ1-4
TGTGCCAGCAGCCCGCTCGGTGTAACTAATGAAAAACTGTTTTTT
CASSPLGVTNEKLFF
>TRBV19|.|TRBD1|TRBJ1-6
TGTGCCAGTAGTTCCGGGACAGGGATATCCTATAATTCACCCCTCCACTTT
CASSSGTGISYNSPLHF
>TRBV27|.|.|TRBJ2-2
TGTGCCAGCAGTGTCCAGTCCGGGGAGCTGTTTTTT
CASSVQSGELFF
>TRBV19|.|.|TRBJ1-3
TGTGCCAGTACCCCTCGGGGAATCACTGGAAACACCATATATTTT
CASTPRGITGNTIYF
>TRBV10-2|.|TRBD1|TRBJ2-4
TGCGCCAGCAGGTCGGACAGGGGGCTAGACATTCAGTACTTC
CASRSDRGLDIQYF
>TRBV11-3|.|.|TRBJ1-1
TGTGCCAGCAGCCTCTCAGGGGACACTGAAGCTTTCTTT
CASSLSGDTEAFF
>TRBV9|few|.|TRBJ2-2
TGTGCCAGCAGCGTTCAGGGGGGAGGCACCGGGGAGCTGTTTTTT
CASSVQGGGTGELFF
>TRBV11-2|.|.|TRBJ2-2
TGTGCCAGCAGCTTAGGAGGAAATACCGGGGAGCTGTTTTTT
CASSLGGNTGELFF
>TRBV28|.|.|TRBJ1-2
TGTGCCAGCAGTTCCTCCGGGGGTGCGGGTGACGGCTACACCTTC
CASSSSGGAGDGYTF
>TRBV10-3|.|.|TRBJ1-2
TGTGCCATCAGTGGCTCTACCCATGGCTACACCTTC
CAISGSTHGYTF
>TRBV6-1|few|TRBD2|TRBJ2-1
TGTGCCAGCAGTGGGGAATTAGCGGGAGGAGTGTACAATGAGCAGTTCTTC
CASSGELAGGVYNEQFF
>TRBV13|.|TRBD1|TRBJ1-1
TGTGCCAGCAGCTTAGAGGGACAGGGTGAAGCTTTCTTT
CASSLEGQGEAFF
>TRBV9|.|.|TRBJ2-4
TGTGCCAGCAGCGCACGGGGGAACCGCGTGGACATTCAGTACTTC
CASSARGNRVDIQYF